Detailed here is one TCR beta chain. What it recognizes is unknown. Treatment here: 10-day PBMC culture with coronavirus spike peptide pools or control peptides (ViraFEST assay). Expansion of antigen-specific T cells with peptide pools by ViraFEST preceded sequencing of TCRs. The record originates from a study of vaccination and CD4 T cells after COVID-19. Germline V gene sequence: CDR1 DFQATT, CDR2 SNEGSKA (reference sequence). V was pared by 6 bases and J by 0 bases, with 12 bases between. The CDR3 has 14 residues. Sequenced with the Oncomine TCR Beta short-read assay was DNA taken from cultured CD4+ T cells. TCRdb re-analysed the PCR reads in MiXCR, keeping a single row per CDR3 protein. The data show fewer than 8,500 distinct CDR3 sequences, around three fifths seen once.

The chain is built from TRBV20-1 and TRBJ1-3; no reliable D call. The receptor's source is a human donor who had recovered from COVID-19. Sequences were obtained from CD4+ T cells from blood, cultured in vitro. This CDR3 reads CSAPGRNSGNTIYF. The CDR3 DNA reads TGCAGTGCACCCGGACGGAACTCTGGAAACACCATATATTTT.